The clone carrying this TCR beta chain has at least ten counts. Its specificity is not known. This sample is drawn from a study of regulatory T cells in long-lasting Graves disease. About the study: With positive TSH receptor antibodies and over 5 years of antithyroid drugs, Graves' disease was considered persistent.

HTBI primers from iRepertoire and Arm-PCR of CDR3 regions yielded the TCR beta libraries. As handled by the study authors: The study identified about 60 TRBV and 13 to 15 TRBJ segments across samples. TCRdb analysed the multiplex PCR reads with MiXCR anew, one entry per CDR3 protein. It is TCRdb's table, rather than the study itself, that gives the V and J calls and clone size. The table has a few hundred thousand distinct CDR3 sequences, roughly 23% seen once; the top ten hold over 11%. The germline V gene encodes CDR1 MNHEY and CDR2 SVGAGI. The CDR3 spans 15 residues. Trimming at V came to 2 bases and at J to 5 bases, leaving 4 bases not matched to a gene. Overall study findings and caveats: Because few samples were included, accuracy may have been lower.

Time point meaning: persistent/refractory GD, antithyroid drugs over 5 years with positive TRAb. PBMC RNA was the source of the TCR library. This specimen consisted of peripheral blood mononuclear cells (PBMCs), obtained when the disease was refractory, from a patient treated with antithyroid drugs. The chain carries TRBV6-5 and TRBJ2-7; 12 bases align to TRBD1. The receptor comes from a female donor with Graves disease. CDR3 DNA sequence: TGTGCCAGCAGTTACGGGACAGGGGGCATAAACGAGCAGTACTTC. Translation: CASSYGTGGINEQYF.